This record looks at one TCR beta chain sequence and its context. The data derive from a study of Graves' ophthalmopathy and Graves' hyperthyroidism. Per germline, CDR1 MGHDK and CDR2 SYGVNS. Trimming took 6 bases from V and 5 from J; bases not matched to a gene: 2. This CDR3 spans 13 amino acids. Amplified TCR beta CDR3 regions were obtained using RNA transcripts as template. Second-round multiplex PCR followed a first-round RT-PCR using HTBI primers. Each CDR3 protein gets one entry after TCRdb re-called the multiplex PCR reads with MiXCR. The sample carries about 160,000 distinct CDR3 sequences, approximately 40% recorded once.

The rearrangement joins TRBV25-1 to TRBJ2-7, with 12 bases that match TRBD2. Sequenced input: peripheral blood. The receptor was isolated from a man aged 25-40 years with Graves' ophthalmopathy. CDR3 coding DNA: TGTGCCAGCAGCCGACTAGCGGGAGACGAGCAGTACTTC. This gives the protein CASSRLAGDEQYF.